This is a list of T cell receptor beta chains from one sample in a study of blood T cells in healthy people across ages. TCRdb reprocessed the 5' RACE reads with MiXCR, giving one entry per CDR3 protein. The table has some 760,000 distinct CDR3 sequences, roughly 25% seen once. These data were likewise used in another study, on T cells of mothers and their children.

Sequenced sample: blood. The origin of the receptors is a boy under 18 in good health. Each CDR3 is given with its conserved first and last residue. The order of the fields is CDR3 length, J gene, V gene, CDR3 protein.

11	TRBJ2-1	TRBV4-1	CASSQGGIEFF
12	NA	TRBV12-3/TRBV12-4	CASKTGSYEQYF
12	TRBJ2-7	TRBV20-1	CSARFGEREQYF
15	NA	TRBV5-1	CASSLAPGDYNEQFF
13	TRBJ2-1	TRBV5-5	CASGLLGYNEQFF
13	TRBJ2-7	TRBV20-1	CSGRASGSREQYF
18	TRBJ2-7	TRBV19	CASSPIYGSGTPIHEQYF
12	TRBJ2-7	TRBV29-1	CSTSTGTYEQYF
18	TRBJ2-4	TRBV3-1	CASSQSLRAGQYKNIQYF
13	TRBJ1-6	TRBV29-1	CSVMTGGNSPLHF
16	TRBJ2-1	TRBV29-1	CSVEDLTGAAYNEQFF
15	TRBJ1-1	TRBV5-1	CASSLEAGKGTEAFF
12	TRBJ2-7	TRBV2	CASTVVLHEQYF
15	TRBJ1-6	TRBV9	CASSVLGDRNSPLHF